This T cell receptor (beta chain) was sequenced for a study of molecular identifiers for immune sequencing clone quantification. Broader study findings: Among approximately 1 million naive cells, as was reported, spiked Jurkat TCR RNA from one cell was detectable.

This clonotype was observed a handful of times. Its target is unknown. In TCRdb, the PCR reads were re-called with MiXCR into one record per CDR3 protein. The table includes about 640,000 distinct CDR3 sequences, approximately 20% detected once. CDR1 and CDR2 from the germline V gene are SGHAT and FQDESV (reference sequence). The CDR3 runs 16 residues. Unmatched junction bases numbered 9, after V lost 5 bases and J lost 0 bases. The V gene is TRBV11-1, the J gene TRBJ1-1; 7 positions match TRBD1. This sequence originates from a human donor in good health. Some libraries in this study had Jurkat cell RNA spiked in. Sequenced sample: naive CD8+ T cells from blood, with Jurkat cell RNA spiked in. Specified subset: FACS-sorted CD8+CD4-CCR7+CD45RA+ naive T cells. For the CDR3, the DNA is TGTGCCAGCAGCCCCCAGGACAGGACCCTGAACACTGAAGCTTTCTTT. Protein product: CASSPQDRTLNTEAFF.